Below are 10 T cell receptor beta chains sequenced from a single sample in a study of T cells in women clearing cervical HPV infection. Clones were read by immunoSEQ multiplex PCR, and TCRdb kept only the in-frame ones, dropping some. Its table lists under 35,000 clones. Sample: blood buffy coat. These receptor sequences come from a woman between 18 and 75 years old with a cervical HPV16 infection that either progressed to CIN3+ or cleared (not recorded which).

A note on this clone: Coverage ceases 3 residues before the CDR3 finishes, and the germline J gene fills in the end. This chain joins TRBV11-2 and TRBJ1-4; 7 nucleotides match TRBD1. The germline V gene has CDR1 SGHAT and CDR2 FQNNGV. The CDR3 has 13 residues. The CDR3 region is CASRLSQGRELFF. CDR3 DNA, as far as it was read: TGTGCCAGCAGACTATCACAGGGGCGCGAA.

As to this clone: The read ends 3 residues shy of where the CDR3 ends; the end is completed using the germline J gene. The chain links TRBV7-3 to TRBJ1-6; 7 bases map to TRBD1. CDR1 and CDR2 from the germline V gene are SGHTA and FQGTGA. CDR3 size: 14 residues. Trimming removed 2 bases from V and 5 bases from J; junction bases left unmatched: 0. CDR3: CASSLGTDNSPLHF. CDR3 DNA (partial): TGTGCCAGCAGCTTAGGGACAGATAATTCACCC. Full variable domain (remainder filled in from reference TRBV7-3 and TRBJ1-6): GAGVSQTPSNKVTEKGKYVELRCDPISGHTALYWYRQSLGQGPEFLIYFQGTGAADDSGLPNDRFFAVRPEGSVSTLKIQRTERGDSAVYLCASSLGTDNSPLHFGNGTRLTVT.

CDR3 loop: CASSLSSEQYF. The part of the CDR3 DNA that was read is TGTGCCAGCAGCCTGTCCAGCGAG. The chain carries TRBV5-6 and TRBJ2-7, with D unclear. The read terminates 3 residues ahead of where the CDR3 ends, so the germline J gene completes it. The V gene's germline CDR1 is SGHDT and CDR2 YYEEEE. The CDR3 totals 11 residues. V lost 4 bases, J lost 6 bases, and 8 bases lay in between. Based on the CDR3 plus reference TRBV5-6 and TRBJ2-7, the full variable domain is DAGVTQSPTHLIKTRGQQVTLRCSPKSGHDTVSWYQQALGQGPQFIFQYYEEEERQRGNFPDRFSGHQFPNYSSELNVNALLLGDSALYLCASSLSSEQYFGPGTRLTVT.

With respect to this clone: The sequence runs out 3 residues before the end of the CDR3; the remainder is reconstructed from the germline J gene. The chain is built from TRBV2 and TRBJ2-3; D is undetermined. Deletions cut 7 bases from V and 6 bases from J, with 14 bases between. This CDR3 spans 13 amino acids. From germline, CDR1 is SNHLY and CDR2 FYNNEI. The CDR3 loop reads CASNRQPADTQYF. CDR3 DNA (partial): TGTGCCAGCAATCGACAACCTGCGGATACG.

Worth noting for this clone: The read stops 3 residues short of the end of the CDR3; the missing end is completed from the germline J gene. The J gene is TRBJ1-6, the V gene TRBV20-1; D call uncertain. The CDR3 has 15 amino acids. The germline V gene encodes CDR1 DFQATT and CDR2 SNEGSKA (reference sequence). V lost 2 bases and J 10 bases, leaving 18 bases between the germline ends. The CDR3 bases that were read are TGCAGTGCTAGAAAATCCGGGGTCAATCGCTCACCC. Translated, it gives CSARKSGVNRSP. The whole CDR3 sequence reads CSARKSGVNRSPLHF.

As concerns this clone: The read falls 3 residues short of the CDR3 end, and the missing part is taken from the germline J gene. The chain uses TRBV28 and TRBJ2-5; D may be TRBD1 (7 bases). V was shortened by 10 bases and J by 4 bases, with 19 bases between the two germline ends. The V gene's germline CDR1 is MDHEN and CDR2 SYDVKM. This CDR3 has 14 amino acids. The part of the CDR3 DNA that was read is TGTGCCACACTGGAGGGGGCGGTAAGAGAGACC. It encodes CATLEGAVRET. The entire CDR3 reads CATLEGAVRETQYF. Looking up the rest from reference TRBV28 and TRBJ2-5 gives the full variable domain: DVKVTQSSRYLVKRTGEKVFLECVQDMDHENMFWYRQDPGLGLRLIYFSYDVKMKEKGDIPEGYSVSREKKERFSLILESASTNQTSMYLCATLEGAVRETQYFGPGTRLLVL.

Of note for this clone: The CDR3 end lies 3 residues beyond the end of the read and is filled in from the germline J gene. The chain recombines TRBV5-4 with TRBJ1-3; weak D call: TRBD1 (6 bases). Trimming pared 3 bases from V and 3 bases from J, leaving 10 bases between. This CDR3 spans 14 amino acids. Germline V lookup: CDR1 SGHNT, CDR2 YYREEE (reference sequence). The DNA read from the CDR3 is TGTGCCAGCAGCTCTCCGGACAGTGGAAACACC. This translates into CASSSPDSGNT. The whole CDR3 sequence is CASSSPDSGNTIYF.

With respect to this clone: The read stops 3 residues short of the end of the CDR3; the missing end is completed from the germline J gene. This chain uses TRBV18 with TRBJ1-2; D not certain. The CDR3 is 15 residues long. CDR1 and CDR2 (germline): KGHSH, LQKENI. The CDR3 bases that were read are TGTGCCAGCTCACCAGGCGCGCTTAACACAGATACC. Its protein is CASSPGALNTDT. The entire CDR3 protein reads CASSPGALNTDTYTF.

Details on this clone: Sequencing ends 3 residues short of the CDR3 end; the germline J gene provides the rest. The J gene is TRBJ1-5, the V gene TRBV7-9; 8 nucleotides match TRBD1. V gave up 4 bases and J gave up 5 bases; unmatched junction bases: 7. Germline V CDR1 and CDR2: SEHNR, FQNEAQ (reference sequence). The CDR3 contains 15 residues. CDR3 protein: CASSSDRAIHQPQHF. The sequenced part of the CDR3 DNA is TGTGCCAGCAGCTCGGACAGGGCAATACATCAGCCC.

Remarks on this clone: Read sequence stops 3 residues before the CDR3 end, and the germline J gene provides the missing end. This chain connects TRBV5-1 to TRBJ2-1; tentatively, D is TRBD1 (6 bases). The CDR3 contains 13 residues. CDR1 is SGHRS, CDR2 YFSETQ, per germline. V lost 3 bases and J lost 6, with 10 bases in between. CDR3 protein: CASSYGTINEQFF. The DNA read from the CDR3 is TGCGCCAGCAGCTACGGGACAATCAATGAG.